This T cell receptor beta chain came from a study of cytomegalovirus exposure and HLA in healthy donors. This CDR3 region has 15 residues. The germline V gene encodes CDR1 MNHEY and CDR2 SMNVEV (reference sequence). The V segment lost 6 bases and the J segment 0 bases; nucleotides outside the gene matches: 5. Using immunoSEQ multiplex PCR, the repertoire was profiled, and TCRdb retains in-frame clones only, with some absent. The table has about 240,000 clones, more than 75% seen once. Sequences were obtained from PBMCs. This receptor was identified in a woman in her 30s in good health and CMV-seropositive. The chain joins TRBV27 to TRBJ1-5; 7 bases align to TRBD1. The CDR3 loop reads CASRARGNSNQPQHF. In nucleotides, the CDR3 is TGTGCCAGCAGGGCCAGGGGGAATAGCAATCAGCCCCAGCATTTT.